This record looks at one TCR beta chain sequence and its context. The antigen remains unidentified. The sample belongs to a study of identical twins. Study-level findings and limits: Abundant beta clonotypes from cord blood had fewer insertions, unlike memory repertoires, which showed none.

V dropped 6 bases and J dropped 6; count of bases not matched to a gene: 11. Germline V lookup: CDR1 DFQATT, CDR2 SNEGSKA (reference sequence). This CDR3 region has 15 residues. Through template switching, a universal primer site was introduced, and the cDNA contained unique molecular identifiers. TCRdb re-called the 5' RACE reads with MiXCR, one entry per CDR3 protein. The sample contains 600,000 to 800,000 distinct CDR3 sequences, about 20% of which appear only once. The sample was also linked to a second study, of T cells expressing NK-cell markers.

The source of this sequence is a woman younger than 30 in good health. The rearrangement uses TRBV20-1 and TRBJ1-5, with 10 bases lining up with TRBD1. Sequencing was carried out using PBMCs. The CDR3 DNA sequence: TGCAGTGCGCGCTACCTGGGGGACAGGGGTCAGCCCCAGCATTTT. Translated, it gives CSARYLGDRGQPQHF.